This T cell receptor (beta chain) was captured by sequencing in a study of T cell repertoires in cytomegalovirus infection (dated by TCRdb to 2018 to 2020). Study-wide context: Recently identified HLA-C-restricted CMV epitopes, whose presentation resists viral immunomodulation, were targeted by peptide stimulations together with well-studied HLA-B-restricted epitopes. Because public TCR beta signatures pointed to carriage of CMV infection together with the matching HLA type, the HLA type of each donor mattered for the analysis.

The CDR3 contains 14 residues, cysteine and phenylalanine counted. The retained sequence is limited to the CDR3, 42 bases, with the frame set at the first base. In the germline V gene, CDR1 corresponds to MDHEN and CDR2 to SYDVKM. Regarding this clonotype: No antigen is known for it. The junction and the germline gene differ at one end; a read error may be behind it.

What the authors observed across the whole study: The ex vivo response was dominated by HLA-C-restricted CMV-specific TCR beta clonotypes, which also provided the single most frequent clonotype in two of eight donors. Cumulative frequency of public TCR beta family members discriminated carriers of CMV infection plus the relevant HLA type in this cohort and an independent 352-donor cohort.

The sample's treatment or condition label, in plain terms: in vitro stimulation with specific CMV peptide epitopes to enrich CMV-specific T cells. TCRdb names Illumina HiSeq 1500 as the instrument used. TCRdb applied fastp at Q25 and MiXCR to the public reads, then kept only in-frame beta chains. Duplicate CDR3 protein sequences are folded into a single record with the most common DNA and genes. The sample has about 100,000 distinct CDR3 sequences on record, roughly 39% of them singletons. Approximately 74% of the sample lies in the top ten. The starting material was CD8+ T cells from cultured PBMCs, obtained from culture after CMV antigen stimulation. The chain couples TRBV28 to TRBJ2-7, and the D gene may be TRBD1, 6 bases matching. This TCR derives from a human donor in good health (CMV status not recorded). Some clones in this sample may be carry-over from other donors' samples. The CDR3 amino acid sequence is: CASSLAGTTFWATF. The DNA sequence reads TGTGCCAGCAGTTTAGCCGGGACAACATTCTGGGCAACTTTC.